The 22 T cell receptor beta chains given below trace back to one sample, sequenced in a study of T cell repertoires in cytomegalovirus infection. Their recognized antigens are unknown. TCRdb reprocessed the reads with MiXCR, giving one entry per CDR3 protein. The sample comprises around 710,000 distinct CDR3 sequences, almost 30% of which are singletons, and around 14% rests with the top ten. Source: cultured CD8+ T cells from PBMCs, taken from culture after CMV antigen stimulation. The source is a human donor in good health (CMV status not recorded). Some clones in this sample may be carry-over from other donors' samples.

This clonotype occurred a few times. This chain links TRBV27 with TRBJ1-1; D call uncertain. V was clipped by 3 bases and J by 6 bases, with 11 bases between them. This CDR3 is built from 13 residues. CDR1 and CDR2 from the germline V gene are MNHEY and SMNVEV (reference sequence). As DNA, the CDR3 is TGTGCCAGCAGTTTGGGTGCAAACGCTGAAGCTTTCTTT. It specifies CASSLGANAEAFF.

This clonotype was seen repeatedly, ten times or more. The chain couples TRBV12-3 or TRBV12-4 to TRBJ2-2; TRBD2 is a possible D gene (5 bases). The ends were cut back, 3 bases at V and 0 bases at J, with 26 bases in the middle. The CDR3 covers 21 residues. Written as DNA, the CDR3 is TGTGCCAGCAGTTTCTCCTTTATAATGGTGAGGGAACGACCGAACACCGGGGAGCTGTTTTTT. It specifies CASSFSFIMVRERPNTGELFF.

This chain connects TRBV4-1 to TRBJ2-1, with 14 bases aligning to TRBD2. Germline loops: CDR1 MGHRA, CDR2 YSYEKL. Trimming at V came to 4 bases and at J to 2 bases, leaving 1 base not matched to a gene. The CDR3 contains 16 residues. CDR3 loop: CASSRTSGGPYNEQFF. CDR3 DNA: TGCGCCAGCAGCCGGACTAGCGGGGGGCCCTACAATGAGCAGTTCTTC.

The chain is built from TRBV10-3 and TRBJ2-7; 7 bases map to TRBD2. In germline, CDR1 is ENHRY, CDR2 SYGVKD. The trim removed 11 bases at V and 6 bases at J, leaving 16 bases unmatched. This CDR3 contains 14 residues. The CDR3 DNA is TGTGCCTCCCGGGAGGCGGGTGATTCGGGCGAGCAGTACTTC. Protein: CASREAGDSGEQYF.

This clonotype was observed a handful of times. The CDR3 sequence is CASSEGRIYNYGYTF. As DNA, the CDR3 is TGTGCCAGCAGTGAGGGGAGGATTTATAACTATGGCTACACCTTC. V gene TRBV25-1 combines with J gene TRBJ1-2, with no clear D. With 3 bases removed from V and 1 base from J, the gap between germline ends came to 12 bases. Germline V gene data show CDR1 as MGHDK and CDR2 as SYGVNS. CDR3 length: 15 residues.

This chain connects TRBV27 to TRBJ2-3; the D is unclear. V was trimmed by 2 bases and J by 6 bases, leaving 12 bases between them. The germline CDR1 and CDR2 sequences are MNHEY and SMNVEV (reference sequence). This CDR3 has 14 residues. The CDR3 DNA reads as TGTGCCAGCAGTTTAACCCTCAGTCCCGATACGCAGTATTTT. Amino acid sequence: CASSLTLSPDTQYF.

At least ten counts were recorded for this clonotype. In nucleotides, the CDR3 is TGTGCCAGCAGCTTAGGCGCACAGGGAATGGGCTACGAGCAGTACGTC. Translated: CASSLGAQGMGYEQYV. The chain recombines TRBV7-8 with TRBJ2-7, with a weak D call TRBD1 (6 bases). CDR3 length: 16 residues. Trimming removed 1 base from V and 3 bases from J, with 16 bases in between. Germline V lookup: CDR1 SGHVS, CDR2 FQNEAQ.

J is TRBJ2-1 and V is TRBV7-2; TRBD2 matches 9 bases. Unmatched junction bases numbered 15, after V lost 6 bases and J lost 9 bases. CDR3 length: 16 residues. Germline assignment: CDR1 SGHTA and CDR2 FQGNSA. CDR3 nucleotide sequence: TGTGCCAGCAGACCTCAACCGGGACTAGCTGTTATTGAGCAGTTCTTC. As protein: CASRPQPGLAVIEQFF.

This clonotype was seen at least ten times. J is TRBJ2-1 and V is TRBV14; 9 bases map to TRBD1. The CDR3 is 16 amino acids. CDR1 is SGHDN and CDR2 is FVKESK in the germline V gene. V was pared by 4 bases and J by 4 bases, with 8 bases of the junction left unmatched. The CDR3 sequence: CASSPSGQGWYNEQFF. CDR3 DNA: TGTGCCAGCAGCCCGAGCGGACAGGGGTGGTACAATGAGCAGTTCTTC.

The J gene is TRBJ2-3, the V gene TRBV7-9; weak D call: TRBD1 (6 bases). The ends were cut back, 0 bases at V and 5 bases at J, with 9 bases in the middle. The V gene's germline CDR1 is SEHNR and CDR2 FQNEAQ (reference sequence). The CDR3 has 14 residues. This CDR3 reads CASSLAGAEDTQYF. Written as DNA, the CDR3 is TGTGCCAGCAGCTTAGCGGGGGCTGAAGATACGCAGTATTTT.

This clonotype was counted many times. V usage is TRBV12-3 or TRBV12-4 and J usage is TRBJ1-1; D remains ambiguous. V was pared by 3 bases and J by 2 bases, with 7 bases between. CDR3 length: 13 amino acids. The CDR3 nucleotides read TGTGCCAGCAGTTTTTCCGAAAACACTGAAGCTTTCTTT. Amino acids: CASSFSENTEAFF.

The sample holds a few counts of this clonotype. The V and J genes are TRBV24-1 and TRBJ2-3; D is unresolved. Deletions cut 3 bases from V and 2 bases from J, with 17 bases between. This CDR3 contains 17 residues. Germline V CDR1 and CDR2: KGHDR, SFDVKD. In DNA, the CDR3 is TGTGCCACCAGTGATGGCAGGTATCTGGATTCCACAGATACGCAGTATTTT. Translating it yields CATSDGRYLDSTDTQYF.

The chain couples TRBV29-1 to TRBJ2-2; no clear D. Trimming left V 3 bases short and J 1 base short, with 6 bases between. Germline CDR1 is SQVTM and CDR2 is ANQGSEA. The CDR3 covers 13 residues. The CDR3 DNA sequence: TGCAGCGTTGAGCGGCAGAACACCGGGGAGCTGTTTTTT. It codes for CSVERQNTGELFF.

The sample holds a few counts of this clonotype. This chain connects TRBV4-1 to TRBJ1-3; D not resolved. Deletions cut 0 bases from V and 0 bases from J, with 9 bases between. Germline values: CDR1 MGHRA, CDR2 YSYEKL. The CDR3 has 16 amino acids. DNA of the CDR3: TGCGCCAGCAGCCAAGAAGCACTGTACTCTGGAAACACCATATATTTT. Amino acid sequence: CASSQEALYSGNTIYF.

This clonotype was recorded at least ten times. V and J are TRBV7-8 and TRBJ2-5; D is undetermined. Trimming removed 0 bases at V and 5 bases at J, with 7 bases between. This CDR3 contains 13 residues. CDR1 SGHVS and CDR2 FQNEAQ come from the germline V gene. CDR3 coding DNA: TGTGCCAGCAGCTTAGCCCCATCGGAGACCCAGTACTTC. Translated, it gives CASSLAPSETQYF.

This clonotype was observed a few times. CDR3 in DNA: TGTGCCAGCAGCTTCCCGGGGGTTTACACTGAAGCTTTCTTT. Amino acid sequence: CASSFPGVYTEAFF. This rearrangement joins TRBV7-9 to TRBJ1-1; D is possibly TRBD1 (5 bases). V was cut by 3 bases and J by 3 bases, with 11 bases left in between. Germline CDR1 and CDR2: SEHNR and FQNEAQ (reference sequence). This CDR3 has 14 amino acids.

This clonotype has more than one count but fewer than ten. In DNA form, the CDR3 reads TGTGCCAGCAGTTCCGACAGGGAGGACTCCTACGAGCAGTACTTC. It encodes CASSSDREDSYEQYF. The chain is built from TRBV7-8 and TRBJ2-7; tentative D call: TRBD1 (7 bases). Germline V lookup: CDR1 SGHVS, CDR2 FQNEAQ. CDR3 length: 15 residues. V lost 6 bases to trimming and J lost 0 bases, with 15 bases between them. Combining the CDR3 with reference TRBV7-8 and TRBJ2-7 gives the whole variable domain GAGVSQSPRYKVAKRGQDVALRCDPISGHVSLFWYQQALGQGPEFLTYFQNEAQLDKSGLPSDRFFAERPEGSVSTLKIQRTQQEDSAVYLCASSSDREDSYEQYFGPGTRLTVT.

There are a few counts of this clonotype. The genes are TRBV27 and TRBJ2-7; TRBD1 is a possible D gene (5 bases). V was shortened by 6 bases and J by 3 bases, with 18 bases between the two germline ends. CDR1 is MNHEY and CDR2 is SMNVEV in the germline V gene (reference sequence). The CDR3 covers 15 residues. The CDR3 loop is CASRPAGSTHYEQYV. The CDR3 DNA is TGTGCCAGCAGGCCGGCAGGGTCCACACACTACGAGCAGTACGTC.

J is TRBJ2-7 and V is TRBV27; 7 bases are shared with TRBD1. Germline values: CDR1 MNHEY, CDR2 SMNVEV (reference sequence). The CDR3 contains 15 residues. V shed 6 bases, J shed 0 bases, and the junction held 8 bases outside the gene matches. CDR3 in DNA: TGTGCCAGCAGGGTGGGACAGTCGAGCTCCTACGAGCAGTACGTC. It encodes CASRVGQSSSYEQYV.

The rearrangement joins TRBV7-4 to TRBJ2-1; D assignment may be TRBD1 or TRBD2 (5 bases each). The CDR3 loop spans 13 amino acids. Germline CDR1 reads SGHVT; CDR2 reads SQSDAQ. Deletions cut 1 base from V and 8 bases from J, with 9 bases between. CDR3 coding DNA: TGTGCCAGCAGCTTAGGGGACCTATATGAGCAGTTCTTC. Translation gives CASSLGDLYEQFF.

This clonotype was picked up many times. This sequence joins TRBV7-6 and TRBJ2-5; 8 positions match TRBD2. Germline assignment: CDR1 SGHVS and CDR2 FNYEAQ. The CDR3 length is 16 residues. Trimming cost V 2 bases and J 4 bases; bases outside gene matches: 9. This CDR3 is CASSLILRGGTETQYF. CDR3 in DNA: TGTGCCAGCAGCTTAATCCTCCGCGGGGGGACAGAGACCCAGTACTTC. The variable domain in full, with the rest retrieved from reference TRBV7-6 and TRBJ2-5, is GAGVSQSPRYKVTKRGQDVALRCDPISGHVSLYWYRQALGQGPEFLTYFNYEAQQDKSGLPNDRFSAERPEGSISTLTIQRTEQRDSAMYRCASSLILRGGTETQYFGPGTRLLVL.

J is TRBJ1-1 and V is TRBV6-1; D is uncertain. CDR3 length: 16 residues. Germline values: CDR1 MNHNS, CDR2 SASEGT. V was shortened by 6 bases and J by 1 base, with 18 bases between the two germline ends. CDR3 sequence: CASRKVRAPGNTEAFF. CDR3 nucleotide sequence: TGTGCCAGCAGGAAAGTGAGGGCGCCAGGGAACACTGAAGCTTTCTTT.